Following are 32 T cell receptor beta chains from one sample sequenced in a study of T cell changes during pregnancy in multiple sclerosis. Clones were read by immunoSEQ multiplex PCR, and TCRdb kept only the in-frame ones, dropping some. The repertoire has about 100,000 clones, around 92% of them found once; the top ten carry around 0.9%. Sample: peripheral blood, taken before pregnancy. These receptor sequences come from a female donor with multiple sclerosis, enrolled in a pregnancy study.

This chain joins TRBV19 and TRBJ2-5; 11 nucleotides match TRBD2. Germline assignment: CDR1 LNHDA and CDR2 SQIVND (reference sequence). This CDR3 is built from 18 residues. V gave up 6 bases and J gave up 5 bases; unmatched junction bases: 17. CDR3 loop: CASRTPKVAGGPDETQYF. DNA of the CDR3: TGTGCCAGTAGGACCCCGAAGGTAGCGGGAGGGCCGGATGAGACCCAGTACTTC.

The rearrangement uses TRBV11-2 and TRBJ1-2, with 8 bases lining up with TRBD1. The CDR3 covers 14 residues. The V gene end was trimmed by 1 base and the J gene end by 7 bases; junction bases not matched to a gene: 5. Looked up from germline, CDR1 is SGHAT and CDR2 is FQNNGV. CDR3 DNA: TGTGCCAGCAGCTTAGCCGGGACAGGATTTGGCTACACCTTC. Protein product: CASSLAGTGFGYTF.

This chain uses TRBV7-9 with TRBJ2-3, with D possibly matching TRBD2 (5 bases). CDR3 length: 14 residues. Trimming removed 5 bases from V and 4 bases from J, with 13 bases in between. Germline CDR1 is SEHNR and CDR2 is FQNEAQ (reference sequence). The CDR3 nucleotides are TGTGCCAGCAGCAACCTCCTGGACTCAGATACGCAGTATTTT. It translates to CASSNLLDSDTQYF.

The chain employs TRBV6-6 and TRBJ1-2, with D tentatively TRBD1 (5 bases). CDR3 length: 13 residues. CDR1 and CDR2 from the germline V gene are MNHNY and SVGAGI (reference sequence). With 5 bases removed from V and 7 bases from J, the gap between germline ends came to 14 bases. The CDR3 DNA reads TGTGCCAGCAGTAACCCGGGACTGAGTGGCTACACCTTC. This codes for CASSNPGLSGYTF.

The chain has TRBV9 and TRBJ2-3; 7 nucleotides match TRBD1. Germline CDR1 SGDLS, CDR2 YYNGEE. V was pared by 0 bases and J by 6 bases, with 7 bases of the junction left unmatched. The CDR3 runs to 15 residues. The CDR3 sequence is CASSVAEGRGDTQYF. The CDR3 DNA sequence: TGTGCCAGCAGCGTAGCCGAAGGCAGGGGGGATACGCAGTATTTT.

The chain combines TRBV18 with TRBJ2-7; no clear D. Looked up from germline, CDR1 is KGHSH and CDR2 is LQKENI. The CDR3 has 12 residues. V shed 3 bases and J shed 4 bases, with 7 bases lying between them. The CDR3 protein is CASSPSPYEQYF. The CDR3 DNA reads TGTGCCAGCTCACCTTCCCCTTACGAGCAGTACTTC.

The rearrangement joins TRBV5-3 to TRBJ1-2; 7 bases map to TRBD1. TRBV5-3 is annotated as an ORF whose role is uncertain. This CDR3 spans 18 amino acids. The trim removed 1 base at V and 0 bases at J, leaving 12 bases unmatched. CDR3 nucleotide sequence: TGTGCCAGAAGCTTGTCGGGGGCAGGGGGGCGAACTAACTATGGCTACACCTTC. This encodes CARSLSGAGGRTNYGYTF.

CDR3 protein: CASSFLGRGLTEAFF. CDR3 sequence (DNA): TGTGCCAGCAGTTTCTTGGGCAGGGGGCTTACTGAAGCTTTCTTT. The chain employs TRBV27 and TRBJ1-1, with 8 nucleotides matching TRBD1. The germline gives CDR1 MNHEY, CDR2 SMNVEV (reference sequence). The CDR3 loop spans 15 amino acids. V trimming: 3 bases; J trimming: 5 bases; junction bases outside the gene matches: 8.

The chain recombines TRBV30 with TRBJ2-3; possible D gene TRBD2, 6 bases. The CDR3 has 15 amino acids. V was cut by 2 bases and J by 6 bases, with 18 bases left in between. Germline lookup yields CDR1 GTSNPN and CDR2 SVGIG (reference sequence). The CDR3 loop reads CAWSFAGPIGDTQYF. In DNA, the CDR3 is TGTGCCTGGAGTTTCGCGGGGCCCATAGGGGATACGCAGTATTTT.

The chain is built from TRBV13 and TRBJ1-5; 8 bases fit TRBD1. Trimming at V came to 4 bases and at J to 6 bases, leaving 2 bases not matched to a gene. Germline V gives CDR1 PRHDT, CDR2 FYEKMQ (reference sequence). The CDR3 spans 13 residues. CDR3 coding DNA: TGTGCCAGCAGCTCTCAGGGGGCTCAGCCCCAGCATTTT. This sequence encodes CASSSQGAQPQHF.

V gene TRBV7-9 combines with J gene TRBJ2-7; tentatively, D is TRBD2 (6 bases). Germline CDR1 is SEHNR and CDR2 is FQNEAQ (reference sequence). Trimming took off 5 bases at V and 5 bases at J, with 22 bases between the two ends. The CDR3 spans 16 residues. CDR3 coding DNA: TGTGCCAGCAGCCTCGACCCCGGGGGAGCGATCCACGAGCAGTACTTC. This encodes CASSLDPGGAIHEQYF.

The chain couples TRBV5-4 to TRBJ1-3; D not resolved. Deletions cut 0 bases from V and 1 base from J, with 5 bases between. The CDR3 has 14 residues. CDR1 is SGHNT and CDR2 is YYREEE in the germline V gene (reference sequence). This chain's CDR3 is CASSLVPSGNTIYF. The CDR3 coding sequence is TGTGCCAGCAGCTTGGTTCCTTCTGGAAACACCATATATTTT. Looking up the rest from reference TRBV5-4 and TRBJ1-3 gives the full variable domain: ETGVTQSPTHLIKTRGQQVTLRCSSQSGHNTVSWYQQALGQGPQFIFQYYREEENGRGNFPPRFSGLQFPNYSSELNVNALELDDSALYLCASSLVPSGNTIYFGEGSWLTVV.

This chain links TRBV4-1 with TRBJ2-1; D is possibly TRBD2 (6 bases). Per the germline V gene, CDR1 is MGHRA and CDR2 is YSYEKL. The CDR3 is made up of 16 amino acids. V gave up 0 bases and J gave up 2 bases, with 11 bases separating them. The CDR3 DNA sequence: TGCGCCAGCAGCCAAGAGGGGGGAGCAACCTACAATGAGCAGTTCTTC. The encoded protein is CASSQEGGATYNEQFF.

This clone was counted a single time. V is TRBV5-1 and J is TRBJ2-1; D remains unclear. This CDR3 contains 15 residues. From germline, CDR1 is SGHRS and CDR2 YFSETQ. Trimming took off 3 bases at V and 1 base at J, with 11 bases between the two ends. CDR3 region: CASSSAGASYNEQFF. DNA of the CDR3: TGCGCCAGCAGCTCCGCAGGTGCATCCTACAATGAGCAGTTCTTC.

This chain uses TRBV30 with TRBJ2-3, with TRBD2 matching over 16 bases. The V gene's germline CDR1 is GTSNPN and CDR2 SVGIG (reference sequence). This CDR3 spans 15 amino acids. CDR3 sequence: CALGLAGGPEDTQYF. Written as DNA, the CDR3 is TGTGCGCTGGGACTAGCGGGGGGGCCCGAAGATACGCAGTATTTT.

This clone is a singleton in its sample. This chain links TRBV9 with TRBJ2-2, with 8 positions matching TRBD2. Germline V CDR1 and CDR2: SGDLS, YYNGEE. Unmatched junction bases numbered 2, after V lost 1 base and J lost 3 bases. The CDR3 length is 15 residues. The chain's CDR3 is CASSVNGGDTGELFF. Written as DNA, the CDR3 is TGTGCCAGCAGCGTAAACGGGGGGGACACCGGGGAGCTGTTTTTT.

The rearrangement links TRBV13 to TRBJ2-3; 14 nucleotides align to TRBD2. The CDR3 contains 18 residues. V shed 4 bases, J shed 0 bases, and the junction held 6 bases outside the gene matches. Germline V gene data show CDR1 as PRHDT and CDR2 as FYEKMQ (reference sequence). CDR3 nucleotides: TGTGCCAGCAGCTCGAGACTAGCGGGAGGGACTAGCACAGATACGCAGTATTTT. This encodes CASSSRLAGGTSTDTQYF.

The CDR3 region is CASSSQGRVPYNEQFF. The CDR3 DNA is TGTGCCAGCAGCTCACAGGGCAGGGTCCCCTACAATGAGCAGTTCTTC. V and J are TRBV7-6 and TRBJ2-1; perhaps TRBD1 as D (6 bases). Per germline, CDR1 SGHVS and CDR2 FNYEAQ. The CDR3 has 16 amino acids. V gave up 4 bases and J gave up 2 bases, with 15 bases separating them.

V and J are TRBV18 and TRBJ1-1; no firm D call. In germline, CDR1 is KGHSH, CDR2 LQKENI. The ends were cut back, 5 bases at V and 0 bases at J, with 7 bases in the middle. This CDR3 region has 13 residues. The CDR3 spells CASSFGLNTEAFF. The CDR3 nucleotides are TGTGCCAGCTCATTTGGGCTGAACACTGAAGCTTTCTTT.

The CDR3 bases are TGTGCCAGCAGTGCAGGGGTCATTAACTATGGCTACACCTTC. This translates into CASSAGVINYGYTF. This rearrangement joins TRBV28 to TRBJ1-2, with D maybe TRBD1 (6 bases). The germline CDR1 and CDR2 sequences are MDHEN and SYDVKM. The CDR3 runs 14 residues. Between the trimmed V and J ends, which lost 5 bases and 1 base, there was a span of 11 bases.

This chain links TRBV10-2 with TRBJ2-1, with TRBD2 as a possible D gene (5 bases). Trimming left V 4 bases short and J 6 bases short, with 7 bases between. The CDR3 sequence is 12 residues long. Germline V gives CDR1 WSHSY, CDR2 SAAADI. The CDR3 region is CASSGRSNEQFF. The CDR3, as DNA: TGCGCCAGCAGTGGGAGGTCCAATGAGCAGTTCTTC.

The CDR3 DNA reads TGTGCCAGCAGCTTCCCCTCCCAGGGAAATGGCTACACCTTC. Its translation is CASSFPSQGNGYTF. The chain uses TRBV7-8 and TRBJ1-2; D might be TRBD1 (5 bases). Germline assignment: CDR1 SGHVS and CDR2 FQNEAQ. V lost 3 bases to trimming and J lost 6 bases, with 14 bases between them. The CDR3 has 14 amino acids.

The genes are TRBV30 and TRBJ2-1, with 8 bases aligning to TRBD1. Germline V gene data show CDR1 as GTSNPN and CDR2 as SVGIG (reference sequence). Trimming cost V 5 bases and J 7 bases; bases outside gene matches: 13. The CDR3 is made up of 15 amino acids. The CDR3 sequence is CAWRNGQGNRNEQFF. CDR3 DNA: TGTGCCTGGCGGAATGGACAGGGTAATCGGAATGAGCAGTTCTTC. The complete variable domain, with remaining parts taken from reference TRBV30 and TRBJ2-1, reads SQTIHQWPATLVQPVGSPLSLECTVEGTSNPNLYWYRQAAGRGLQLLFYSVGIGQISSEVPQNLSASRPQDRQFILSSKKLLLSDSGFYLCAWRNGQGNRNEQFFGPGTRLTVL.

The chain is built from TRBV5-5 and TRBJ1-2; TRBD1 agrees at 7 bases. This CDR3 has 13 amino acids. Germline trimming cut 2 bases from V and 3 bases from J; bases unmatched to any gene: 1. Germline V gene data show CDR1 as SGHKS and CDR2 as YYEKEE (reference sequence). CDR3 nucleotides: TGTGCCAGCAGCTTTACAGGGGACTATGGCTACACCTTC. This codes for CASSFTGDYGYTF.

The V call is TRBV5-1, the J call TRBJ1-1; TRBD1 is a possible D gene (6 bases). This CDR3 region has 16 residues. Germline CDR1 and CDR2: SGHRS and YFSETQ. Trimming removed 1 base from V and 2 bases from J, with 15 bases in between. DNA for the CDR3: TGCGCCAGCAGCTTGATCCCGGGACAAATTAACACTGAAGCTTTCTTT. It translates to CASSLIPGQINTEAFF.

This chain uses TRBV30 with TRBJ1-5; maybe TRBD1 (6 bases). Per the germline V gene, CDR1 is GTSNPN and CDR2 is SVGIG (reference sequence). This CDR3 region has 15 residues. Trimming removed 2 bases from V and 4 bases from J, with 15 bases in between. CDR3 amino acids: CAWSSDLGANQPQHF. The CDR3 nucleotides read TGTGCCTGGAGTTCCGACTTGGGGGCGAATCAGCCCCAGCATTTT.

The chain is built from TRBV19 and TRBJ2-7; 10 bases map to TRBD2. The CDR3 has 15 amino acids. Germline CDR1 reads LNHDA; CDR2 reads SQIVND (reference sequence). Trimming took 3 bases from V and 6 from J; bases not matched to a gene: 8. CDR3 coding DNA: TGTGCCAGTAGTATCGCCGGGACTAGCGTCTCCGAGCAGTACTTC. It translates to CASSIAGTSVSEQYF.

The chain combines TRBV18 with TRBJ1-1, with TRBD1 as a possible D gene (5 bases). The CDR3 covers 15 residues. Germline CDR1 is KGHSH and CDR2 is LQKENI. Between the trimmed V and J ends, which lost 4 bases and 2 bases, there was a span of 14 bases. The CDR3 bases are TGTGCCAGCTCACTTATACCGACAGAAAACACTGAAGCTTTCTTT. Its translation: CASSLIPTENTEAFF. Full variable domain (rest looked up from reference TRBV18 and TRBJ1-1): NAGVMQNPRHLVRRRGQEARLRCSPMKGHSHVYWYRQLPEEGLKFMVYLQKENIIDESGMPKERFSAEFPKEGPSILRIQQVVRGDSAAYFCASSLIPTENTEAFFGQGTRLTVV.

This chain connects TRBV30 to TRBJ2-7; possible D gene TRBD1, 6 bases. Germline V CDR1 and CDR2: GTSNPN, SVGIG (reference sequence). V lost 7 bases and J lost 2, with 15 bases in between. This CDR3 is built from 13 residues. The CDR3 reads CAFQGGVTYEQYF. The CDR3, as DNA: TGTGCCTTCCAAGGGGGTGTTACCTACGAGCAGTACTTC.

The chain combines TRBV25-1 with TRBJ2-2; D is unresolved. Germline values: CDR1 MGHDK, CDR2 SYGVNS. The CDR3 contains 14 residues. V was shortened by 1 base and J by 1 base, with 4 bases between the two germline ends. The CDR3, as DNA: TGTGCCAGCAGTGAATCGGGGAACACCGGGGAGCTGTTTTTT. Protein: CASSESGNTGELFF.

This chain joins TRBV29-1 and TRBJ2-5, with D perhaps matching TRBD1 (6 bases). From germline, CDR1 is SQVTM and CDR2 ANQGSEA. The CDR3 is 13 amino acids. V was shortened by 4 bases and J by 5 bases, with 14 bases between the two germline ends. The CDR3 protein is CSVAAGVAETQYF. As DNA, the CDR3 is TGCAGCGTTGCGGCAGGGGTCGCGGAGACCCAGTACTTC.

The rearrangement joins TRBV29-1 to TRBJ2-7; possibly TRBD2 for D (5 bases). Germline CDR1 is SQVTM and CDR2 is ANQGSEA. The CDR3 totals 12 residues. The germline V and J ends were trimmed by 4 bases and 3 bases, with 10 bases remaining between them. Here the CDR3 DNA reads TGCAGCGTTGGGTGGACTGTCTACGAGCAGTACTTC. This sequence encodes CSVGWTVYEQYF.